The rows below give T cell receptor beta chains drawn from one sample of a study of graft-versus-host responses after intestinal transplantation. The data were produced by immunoSEQ multiplex PCR, yet TCRdb's version contains in-frame clones alone and is incomplete. The table lists roughly 15,000 clones, approximately 79% of them singletons. The sequencing used ileum tissue, collected about 430 days after intestinal transplant. These receptor sequences come from a human patient who received an intestinal transplant, so some T cells may come from the graft donor. The CDR3 runs from the conserved cysteine through the conserved F or W. The order of the fields is V gene, J gene, CDR3 protein.

TRBV2	TRBJ2-1	CASMAGYNEQFF
TRBV2	TRBJ1-2	CASSGDPGGYTF
TRBV29-1	TRBJ1-2	CSVDHARGYTF
TRBV2	TRBJ2-2	CASSPGPGATGELFF
TRBV10-1	TRBJ2-5	CASSEGSGGQTQYF
TRBV5-1	TRBJ2-3	CASSPSGGWQFTDTQYF
TRBV29-1	TRBJ2-3	CSGIKRTNQYF
TRBV5-4	TRBJ2-3	CASSLGPGGGTDTQYF
TRBV5-1	TRBJ1-2	CASSLDRPGKGYTF
TRBV7-3	TRBJ2-3	CASSSGGAMADTQYF
TRBV6-6	TRBJ2-7	CASSKLAGGPGEQYF
TRBV2	TRBJ1-1	CASSVRADLTEAFF
TRBV18	TRBJ2-7	CASSPGTGGREQYF
TRBV18	TRBJ2-7	CASSPPASSYEQYF
TRBV5-1	TRBJ2-1	CASSFSGGLAEQFF
TRBV5-5	TRBJ2-3	CASSFTDTQYF
TRBV7-6	TRBJ1-5	CASSPGQGKSNQPQHF
TRBV5-1	TRBJ2-7	CASSLKGLDNEQYF
TRBV7-7	TRBJ2-2	CASSQTGELFF
TRBV11-3	TRBJ1-1	CASSTGGRGEAFF
TRBV29-1	TRBJ1-1	CSADQGAAEAFF
TRBV6-5	TRBJ2-2	CASIAGGNTGELFF
TRBV18	TRBJ1-1	CASSVQAREAFF
TRBV14	TRBJ2-3	CASSQDLLTDTQYF
TRBV2	TRBJ1-1	CATVQGTNQAFF
TRBV7-9	TRBJ2-2	CASSRRQGDGELFF